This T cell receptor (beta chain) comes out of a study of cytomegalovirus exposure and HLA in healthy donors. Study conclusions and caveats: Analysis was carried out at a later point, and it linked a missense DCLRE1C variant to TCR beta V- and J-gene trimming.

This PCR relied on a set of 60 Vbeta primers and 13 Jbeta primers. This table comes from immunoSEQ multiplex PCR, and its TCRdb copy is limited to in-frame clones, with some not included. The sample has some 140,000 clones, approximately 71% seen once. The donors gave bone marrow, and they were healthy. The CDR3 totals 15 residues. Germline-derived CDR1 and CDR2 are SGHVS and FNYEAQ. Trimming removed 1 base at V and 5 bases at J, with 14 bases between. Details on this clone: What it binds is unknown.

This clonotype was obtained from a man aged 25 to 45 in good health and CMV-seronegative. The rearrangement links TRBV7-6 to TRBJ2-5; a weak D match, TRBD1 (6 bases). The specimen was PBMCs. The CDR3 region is CASSLGTADGETQYF. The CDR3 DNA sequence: TGTGCCAGCAGCTTAGGGACAGCCGACGGGGAGACCCAGTACTTC.